Sequencing of this TCR beta chain was carried out in a study of blood T cell repertoires in COVID-19. V was clipped by 3 bases and J by 12 bases, with 14 bases between them. Germline loops: CDR1 DFQATT, CDR2 SNEGSKA (reference sequence). CDR3 length: 11 amino acids. Methods used by the authors: Amplification from reference gene primers served as the basis for estimated nucleated cell counts. Method: immunoSEQ multiplex PCR; TCRdb's copy keeps in-frame clones and lacks some. V, J and clone size are those of that table, while D and trimming were read from the DNA. This repertoire shows 250,000 to 350,000 clones, around 87% found once; its top ten account for roughly 8%.

The sample was peripheral blood. The clonotype comes from a woman in her forties or fifties who had recovered from COVID-19. The chain recombines TRBV20-1 with TRBJ1-2, with D perhaps matching TRBD1 (6 bases). CDR3 bases: TGCAGTGCTAGCCCGGGACATCGAAACACCTTC. Protein sequence: CSASPGHRNTF.